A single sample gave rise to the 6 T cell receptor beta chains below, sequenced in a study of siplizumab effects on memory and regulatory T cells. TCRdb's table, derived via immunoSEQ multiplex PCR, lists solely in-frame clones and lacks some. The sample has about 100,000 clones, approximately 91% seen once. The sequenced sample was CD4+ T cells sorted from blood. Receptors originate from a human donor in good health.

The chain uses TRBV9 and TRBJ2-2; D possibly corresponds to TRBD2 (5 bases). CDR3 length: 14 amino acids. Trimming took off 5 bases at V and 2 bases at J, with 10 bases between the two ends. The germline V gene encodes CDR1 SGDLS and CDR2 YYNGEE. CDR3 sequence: CASRAGLNTGELFF. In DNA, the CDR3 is TGTGCCAGCAGGGCCGGACTTAACACCGGGGAGCTGTTTTTT. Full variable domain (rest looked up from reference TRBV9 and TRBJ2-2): DSGVTQTPKHLITATGQRVTLRCSPRSGDLSVYWYQQSLDQGLQFLIQYYNGEERAKGNILERFSAQQFPDLHSELNLSSLELGDSALYFCASRAGLNTGELFFGEGSRLTVL.

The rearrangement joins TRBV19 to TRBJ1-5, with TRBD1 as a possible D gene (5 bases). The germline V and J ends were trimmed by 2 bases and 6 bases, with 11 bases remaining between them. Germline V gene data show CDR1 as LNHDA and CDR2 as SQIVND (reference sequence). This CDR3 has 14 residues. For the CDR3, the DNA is TGTGCCAGTAGTATACAGGACACAAGTCAGCCCCAGCATTTT. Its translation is CASSIQDTSQPQHF.

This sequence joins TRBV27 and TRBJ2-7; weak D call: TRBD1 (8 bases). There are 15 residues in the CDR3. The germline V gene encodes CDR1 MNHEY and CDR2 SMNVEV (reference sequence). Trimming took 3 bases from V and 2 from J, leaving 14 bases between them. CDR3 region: CASSLGGDRTYEQYF. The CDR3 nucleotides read TGTGCCAGCAGTTTGGGGGGGGACAGGACCTACGAGCAGTACTTC.

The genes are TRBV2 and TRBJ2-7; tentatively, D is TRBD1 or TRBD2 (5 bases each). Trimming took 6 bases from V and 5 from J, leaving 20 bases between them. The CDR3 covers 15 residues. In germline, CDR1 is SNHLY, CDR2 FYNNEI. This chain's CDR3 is CASSVPGAGRNEQYF. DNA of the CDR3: TGTGCCAGCAGCGTCCCTGGGGCAGGGAGAAACGAGCAGTACTTC.

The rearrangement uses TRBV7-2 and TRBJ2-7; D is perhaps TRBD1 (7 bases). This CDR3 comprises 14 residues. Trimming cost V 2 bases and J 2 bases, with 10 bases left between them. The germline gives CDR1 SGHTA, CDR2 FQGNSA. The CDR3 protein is CASSLQGGTYEQYF. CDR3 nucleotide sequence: TGTGCCAGCAGCTTACAGGGGGGCACCTACGAGCAGTACTTC.

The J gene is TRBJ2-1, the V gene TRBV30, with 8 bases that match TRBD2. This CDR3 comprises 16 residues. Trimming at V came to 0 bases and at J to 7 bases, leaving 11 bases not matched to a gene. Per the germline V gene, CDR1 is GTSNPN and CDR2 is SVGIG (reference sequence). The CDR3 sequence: CAWSVRNGGAQNEQFF. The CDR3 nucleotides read TGTGCCTGGAGTGTACGAAACGGGGGGGCCCAGAATGAGCAGTTCTTC.